Listed below are T cell receptor beta chains from one sample, sequenced in a study of cytomegalovirus exposure and HLA in healthy donors. Measured with immunoSEQ multiplex PCR; TCRdb has only the in-frame clones, and not every one. The repertoire holds 150,000 to 200,000 clones, with more than 75% as singletons. The sequencing sample was made of PBMCs. The source is a woman younger than 30 in good health and CMV-seronegative. Each CDR3 is given with its conserved first and last residue. Each record gives: D gene, V gene, CDR3 length, clone size, J gene, CDR3 protein, CDR3 DNA. A D gene is named only where the DNA matches it firmly. The size field is filled for only some rows; it gives once, few, many or a size class.

d_gene: .
v_gene: TRBV6-1
len: 15
abundance: .
j_gene: TRBJ2-7
CDR3aa: CASSIAAAGNYEQYF
CDR3nt: TGTGCCAGCAGCATCGCCGCGGCGGGCAACTACGAGCAGTACTTC

d_gene: .
v_gene: TRBV30
len: 14
abundance: .
j_gene: TRBJ1-2
CDR3aa: CAWSSGTDREGYTF
CDR3nt: TGTGCCTGGAGTTCCGGGACTGATCGGGAAGGCTACACCTTC

d_gene: .
v_gene: TRBV9
len: 15
abundance: .
j_gene: TRBJ2-5
CDR3aa: CASSTSPGGGETQYF
CDR3nt: TGTGCCAGCAGCACCTCCCCCGGGGGTGGGGAGACCCAGTACTTC

d_gene: TRBD1
v_gene: TRBV11-1
len: 13
abundance: .
j_gene: TRBJ1-2
CDR3aa: CASSSDRDYGYTF
CDR3nt: TGTGCCAGCAGCTCGGACAGGGACTATGGCTACACCTTC

d_gene: TRBD1
v_gene: TRBV7-9
len: 14
abundance: .
j_gene: TRBJ1-1
CDR3aa: CASSFQGVNTEAFF
CDR3nt: TGTGCCAGCAGCTTCCAGGGGGTGAACACTGAAGCTTTCTTT

d_gene: .
v_gene: TRBV28
len: 16
abundance: .
j_gene: TRBJ2-7
CDR3aa: CASSDLTGRVYYEQYF
CDR3nt: TGTGCCAGCAGTGACCTAACGGGCAGGGTTTACTACGAGCAGTACTTC

d_gene: .
v_gene: TRBV6-1
len: 14
abundance: .
j_gene: TRBJ1-6
CDR3aa: CASSERTVDSPLHF
CDR3nt: TGTGCCAGCAGTGAAAGGACAGTTGATTCACCCCTCCACTTT

d_gene: TRBD2
v_gene: TRBV6-6
len: 16
abundance: .
j_gene: TRBJ2-7
CDR3aa: CASSYSPASGRYEQYF
CDR3nt: TGTGCCAGCAGTTACTCCCCGGCTAGCGGGAGGTACGAGCAGTACTTC

d_gene: TRBD1
v_gene: TRBV6-6
len: 15
abundance: .
j_gene: TRBJ2-1
CDR3aa: CASSQTGQGRNEQFF
CDR3nt: TGTGCCAGCAGTCAGACCGGACAGGGGAGGAATGAGCAGTTCTTC

d_gene: TRBD2
v_gene: TRBV4-2
len: 13
abundance: few
j_gene: TRBJ2-3
CDR3aa: CASSQGLADTQYF
CDR3nt: TGTGCCAGCAGCCAAGGACTAGCGGATACGCAGTATTTT

d_gene: .
v_gene: TRBV5-1
len: 14
abundance: .
j_gene: TRBJ2-3
CDR3aa: CASSFQTSTDTQYF
CDR3nt: TGCGCCAGCAGCTTCCAGACTAGCACAGATACGCAGTATTTT

d_gene: TRBD2
v_gene: TRBV9
len: 16
abundance: .
j_gene: TRBJ2-1
CDR3aa: CASSVVRASGHNEQFF
CDR3nt: TGTGCCAGCAGCGTAGTAAGGGCTAGCGGACACAATGAGCAGTTCTTC

d_gene: TRBD2
v_gene: TRBV7-2
len: 15
abundance: .
j_gene: TRBJ2-2
CDR3aa: CASSLGGTSPGELFF
CDR3nt: TGTGCCAGCAGCTTAGGGGGGACTAGCCCCGGGGAGCTGTTTTTT

d_gene: .
v_gene: TRBV7-9
len: 15
abundance: .
j_gene: TRBJ1-1
CDR3aa: CASSFGPGRFTEAFF
CDR3nt: TGTGCCAGCAGCTTTGGTCCGGGTAGGTTCACTGAAGCTTTCTTT

d_gene: .
v_gene: TRBV6-6
len: 15
abundance: .
j_gene: TRBJ1-1
CDR3aa: CASSYPQSGDTEAFF
CDR3nt: TGTGCCAGCAGTTACCCCCAGAGCGGGGACACTGAAGCTTTCTTT

d_gene: TRBD2
v_gene: TRBV28
len: 15
abundance: medium-sized
j_gene: TRBJ2-4
CDR3aa: CASSLLTSGRDIQYF
CDR3nt: TGTGCCAGCAGTTTATTAACTAGCGGGAGGGATATTCAGTACTTC

d_gene: TRBD1
v_gene: TRBV4-2
len: 15
abundance: few
j_gene: TRBJ1-4
CDR3aa: CASSQTGTGAEKLFF
CDR3nt: TGTGCCAGCAGCCAAACCGGGACAGGGGCCGAAAAACTGTTTTTT

d_gene: .
v_gene: TRBV7-2
len: 14
abundance: once
j_gene: TRBJ1-1
CDR3aa: CASSARWGDTEAFF
CDR3nt: TGTGCCAGCAGCGCAAGGTGGGGGGACACTGAAGCTTTCTTT

d_gene: .
v_gene: TRBV5-1
len: 15
abundance: .
j_gene: TRBJ2-7
CDR3aa: CASSLARLGIDEQYF
CDR3nt: TGCGCCAGCAGCTTGGCGCGACTAGGGATTGACGAGCAGTACTTC

d_gene: TRBD1
v_gene: TRBV7-6
len: 14
abundance: once
j_gene: TRBJ1-4
CDR3aa: CASSLGQGDEKLFF
CDR3nt: TGTGCCAGCAGCCTAGGACAGGGCGATGAAAAACTGTTTTTT

d_gene: .
v_gene: TRBV2
len: 11
abundance: .
j_gene: TRBJ2-7
CDR3aa: CASSLSDEQYF
CDR3nt: TGTGCCAGCAGTCTTAGCGACGAGCAGTACTTC

d_gene: .
v_gene: TRBV5-1
len: 17
abundance: .
j_gene: TRBJ1-1
CDR3aa: CASSTRVRGAMNTEAFF
CDR3nt: TGCGCCAGCAGCACCCGGGTCCGGGGAGCAATGAACACTGAAGCTTTCTTT

d_gene: TRBD1
v_gene: TRBV18
len: 17
abundance: .
j_gene: TRBJ1-5
CDR3aa: CASSPELLTGGNQPQHF
CDR3nt: TGTGCCAGCTCACCCGAACTCCTGACAGGGGGGAATCAGCCCCAGCATTTT

d_gene: .
v_gene: TRBV5-6
len: 13
abundance: .
j_gene: TRBJ2-7
CDR3aa: CASSLPGAYEQYF
CDR3nt: TGTGCCAGCAGCTTGCCGGGAGCCTACGAGCAGTACTTC

d_gene: .
v_gene: TRBV30
len: 11
abundance: .
j_gene: TRBJ1-3
CDR3aa: CAWSGADTIYF
CDR3nt: TGTGCCTGGAGTGGCGCTGACACCATATATTTT

d_gene: TRBD1
v_gene: TRBV7-2
len: 11
abundance: .
j_gene: TRBJ1-1
CDR3aa: CASSPGQAASF
CDR3nt: TGTGCCAGCAGCCCGGGACAGGCTGCCAGCTTT

d_gene: .
v_gene: TRBV5-1
len: 14
abundance: .
j_gene: TRBJ1-3
CDR3aa: CASSLTGTGNTIYF
CDR3nt: TGCGCCAGCAGCTTGACGGGAACTGGAAACACCATATATTTT

d_gene: .
v_gene: TRBV19
len: 11
abundance: .
j_gene: TRBJ2-1
CDR3aa: CASSIYDEQFF
CDR3nt: TGTGCCAGTAGTATTTATGATGAGCAGTTCTTC

d_gene: TRBD1
v_gene: TRBV7-7
len: 14
abundance: .
j_gene: TRBJ2-5
CDR3aa: CASSTTGGQETQYF
CDR3nt: TGTGCCAGCAGCACTACAGGGGGCCAAGAGACCCAGTACTTC

d_gene: .
v_gene: TRBV7-9
len: 16
abundance: few
j_gene: TRBJ2-3
CDR3aa: CASSLFTVTSTDTQYF
CDR3nt: TGTGCCAGCAGCTTGTTTACTGTTACGAGCACAGATACGCAGTATTTT

d_gene: TRBD2
v_gene: TRBV5-4
len: 17
abundance: .
j_gene: TRBJ2-7
CDR3aa: CASSSLDSGIRSYEQYF
CDR3nt: TGTGCCAGCAGCTCGCTCGATAGCGGGATAAGGTCCTACGAGCAGTACTTC

d_gene: TRBD2
v_gene: TRBV11-3
len: 12
abundance: .
j_gene: TRBJ2-1
CDR3aa: CASKLADNEQFF
CDR3nt: TGTGCCAGCAAGCTAGCGGACAATGAGCAGTTCTTC

d_gene: .
v_gene: TRBV7-6
len: 16
abundance: .
j_gene: TRBJ1-3
CDR3aa: CASSQEGSGLGNTIYF
CDR3nt: TGTGCCAGCAGCCAGGAGGGGTCGGGACTTGGAAACACCATATATTTT

d_gene: TRBD1
v_gene: TRBV5-1
len: 15
abundance: .
j_gene: TRBJ2-7
CDR3aa: CASSSGPGQGGEQYF
CDR3nt: TGCGCCAGCAGCTCTGGCCCGGGACAGGGGGGGGAGCAGTACTTC

d_gene: TRBD1
v_gene: TRBV29-1
len: 18
abundance: .
j_gene: TRBJ2-2
CDR3aa: CSVALTGETLVNTGELFF
CDR3nt: TGCAGCGTTGCTCTGACAGGGGAAACATTAGTTAACACCGGGGAGCTGTTTTTT

d_gene: .
v_gene: TRBV27
len: 19
abundance: .
j_gene: TRBJ1-5
CDR3aa: CASRRGGLGIFGGNQPQHF
CDR3nt: TGTGCCAGCCGCCGAGGCGGGCTTGGGATCTTTGGAGGCAATCAGCCCCAGCATTTT

d_gene: .
v_gene: TRBV21-1
len: 14
abundance: .
j_gene: TRBJ1-2
CDR3aa: CASSWGQGAEGYTF
CDR3nt: .

d_gene: .
v_gene: TRBV30
len: 15
abundance: .
j_gene: TRBJ1-1
CDR3aa: CAWSVFGRWNTEAFF
CDR3nt: TGTGCCTGGAGTGTATTTGGGAGATGGAACACTGAAGCTTTCTTT

d_gene: TRBD1
v_gene: TRBV6-1
len: 14
abundance: .
j_gene: TRBJ1-2
CDR3aa: CASSTTGVGHGYTF
CDR3nt: TGTGCCAGCAGTACGACAGGGGTGGGACATGGCTACACCTTC

d_gene: TRBD2
v_gene: TRBV2
len: 14
abundance: .
j_gene: TRBJ2-3
CDR3aa: CASDLRGGRDTQYF
CDR3nt: TGTGCCAGCGACCTGCGGGGGGGGCGGGATACGCAGTATTTT

d_gene: .
v_gene: TRBV9
len: 14
abundance: .
j_gene: TRBJ1-1
CDR3aa: CASSNRSLNTEAFF
CDR3nt: TGTGCCAGCAGCAACAGGAGCCTGAACACTGAAGCTTTCTTT

d_gene: .
v_gene: TRBV14
len: 17
abundance: .
j_gene: TRBJ1-1
CDR3aa: CASSLSLKRRTNTEAFF
CDR3nt: TGTGCCAGCAGCTTAAGCCTCAAACGTCGCACGAACACTGAAGCTTTCTTT

d_gene: TRBD1
v_gene: TRBV30
len: 13
abundance: few
j_gene: TRBJ1-2
CDR3aa: CACRPTGWGGYTF
CDR3nt: TGTGCCTGTCGGCCGACAGGGTGGGGTGGCTACACCTTC

d_gene: TRBD2
v_gene: TRBV9
len: 16
abundance: .
j_gene: TRBJ2-5
CDR3aa: CASSQGTSGSQETQYF
CDR3nt: TGTGCCAGCAGCCAGGGGACTAGCGGATCCCAAGAGACCCAGTACTTC

d_gene: .
v_gene: TRBV5-1
len: 14
abundance: .
j_gene: TRBJ2-7
CDR3aa: CASSLLGLMYEQYF
CDR3nt: TGCGCCAGCAGCTTATTGGGCTTGATGTACGAGCAGTACTTC

d_gene: TRBD1
v_gene: TRBV4-1
len: 15
abundance: .
j_gene: TRBJ1-6
CDR3aa: CASSQGDRLNSPLHF
CDR3nt: TGCGCCAGCAGCCAAGGGGACAGACTTAATTCACCCCTCCACTTT

d_gene: .
v_gene: TRBV4-1
len: 15
abundance: few
j_gene: TRBJ2-1
CDR3aa: CASSPQGGRGNEQFF
CDR3nt: TGCGCCAGCAGCCCTCAAGGCGGCAGGGGAAATGAGCAGTTCTTC

d_gene: TRBD1
v_gene: TRBV30
len: 16
abundance: .
j_gene: TRBJ1-2
CDR3aa: CAWSPGRQGANYGYTF
CDR3nt: TGTGCCTGGAGTCCGGGTCGACAGGGGGCGAACTATGGCTACACCTTC

d_gene: TRBD1
v_gene: TRBV7-8
len: 13
abundance: few
j_gene: TRBJ2-7
CDR3aa: CASSSGTGDEQYF
CDR3nt: TGTGCCAGCAGCTCCGGGACAGGGGACGAGCAGTACTTC

d_gene: .
v_gene: TRBV19
len: 13
abundance: few
j_gene: TRBJ1-5
CDR3aa: CASDTGFNQPQHF
CDR3nt: TGTGCCAGTGATACAGGATTCAATCAGCCCCAGCATTTT

d_gene: .
v_gene: TRBV2
len: 15
abundance: .
j_gene: TRBJ1-5
CDR3aa: CASSESGGPNQPQHF
CDR3nt: TGTGCCAGCAGTGAAAGTGGGGGCCCCAATCAGCCCCAGCATTTT

d_gene: .
v_gene: TRBV5-1
len: 13
abundance: .
j_gene: TRBJ1-2
CDR3aa: CASSLSRSYGYTF
CDR3nt: TGCGCCAGCAGCTTAAGTCGGTCCTATGGCTACACCTTC

d_gene: TRBD1
v_gene: TRBV29-1
len: 16
abundance: .
j_gene: TRBJ2-1
CDR3aa: CSVLTPGQGLYNEQFF
CDR3nt: TGCAGCGTTCTAACTCCGGGACAGGGACTTTACAATGAGCAGTTCTTC

d_gene: TRBD1
v_gene: TRBV29-1
len: 13
abundance: .
j_gene: TRBJ2-1
CDR3aa: CSADRGTYNEQFF
CDR3nt: TGCAGCGCCGACAGGGGAACCTACAATGAGCAGTTCTTC

d_gene: .
v_gene: TRBV19
len: 15
abundance: .
j_gene: TRBJ1-2
CDR3aa: CASKSRVSPENGYTF
CDR3nt: TGTGCCAGCAAAAGTCGGGTAAGCCCCGAAAATGGCTACACCTTC